This T cell receptor beta chain was profiled in a study of T cells expressing NK-cell markers (dated by TCRdb to about 2020). Some background on the complete study: TCR beta-chain repertoires were profiled in sorted CD3+CD56+NKG2C+, CD3+CD56+NKG2C- and CD3+CD56-NKG2C+ T-cell subsets from about 8 donors. Libraries were sequenced as 2 x 150 bp reads on Illumina HiSeq 2000/2500, MiSeq or NextSeq. Among the eight sequenced donors, only one was HCMV-seronegative, while the other seven were HCMV-seropositive. The eight sequenced donors were randomly selected healthy volunteers, three men and five women.

A commercial ELISA kit detecting HCMV-specific IgG in serum was used to determine HCMV serostatus. Ficoll density gradient centrifugation was used to isolate peripheral blood mononuclear cells from blood. A remark on this clonotype: This clone's antigen is unknown.

The cysteine opens and the phenylalanine closes a CDR3 of 15 amino acids. No DNA appears here. Sequences SGHDN (CDR1) and FVKESK (CDR2) are obtained from the germline V gene. The sample was run on an Illumina HiSeq 2000. The TCR beta cDNA libraries were made using 5'RACE template switching, a step that added both a universal primer site and unique molecular identifiers. Synthesis of cDNA was primed from the TCR beta constant segment and was followed by two consecutive PCR amplification steps. Turning to the authors' computational methods: Reads were demultiplexed and grouped by UMI with MIGEC, and clonotypes were assembled and quantified with MiTCR. To remove erroneous sequences, TCR cDNA sequences were retained only when supported by two or more reads. The tcR package was used for downstream repertoire analysis, and clonotypes were matched across fractions by CDR3 nucleotide sequence plus V segment. VDJmatch was used to annotate antigen specificity against VDJdb, with one amino acid substitution in CDR3 allowed. TCRdb reprocessed the raw reads; every CDR3 protein sequence is a single record, and DNA is not supplied. These V and J calls originate from TCRdb's pipeline instead of the authors' own analysis. This sample's table has entries for 550,000 to 600,000 distinct CDR3 sequences. The biggest ten clones account for approximately 3.5% of the sample.

Summary of the overall study and its limitations: In six donors, the dominant CD3+CD56+NKG2C+ clonotypes were among the top 10 CD8+ clonotypes and accounted for about 1.0-7.0% of CD8+ T cells. Those dominant clonotypes were again the most abundant among CD3+CD56-NKG2C+ cells in a few donors, at about 28.3-65%. Whether the expanded NKG2C-expressing T cell clones were specific for HCMV antigens remained unclear.

This receptor was obtained from a man aged 18 to 29 in good health. Donor details come from another sample of the same person, matched by shared clones. This chain is built from TRBV14 and TRBJ2-7. Sequences were obtained from blood T cells: a sorted CD56 or NKG2C T cell subset, CD4+ or CD8+ T cells, or bulk PBMC T cells (not recorded which). CDR3 protein: CASSQEIGRTYEQYF.